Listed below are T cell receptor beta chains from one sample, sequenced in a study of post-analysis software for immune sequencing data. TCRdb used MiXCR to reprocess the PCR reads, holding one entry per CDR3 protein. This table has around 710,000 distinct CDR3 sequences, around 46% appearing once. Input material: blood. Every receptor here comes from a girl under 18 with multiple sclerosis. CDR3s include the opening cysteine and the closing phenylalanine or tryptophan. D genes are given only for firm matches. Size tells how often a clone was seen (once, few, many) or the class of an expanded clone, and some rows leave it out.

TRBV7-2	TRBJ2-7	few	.	CASSVKDRFYEQYF	TGTGCCAGCAGCGTAAAAGACAGGTTCTACGAGCAGTACTTC
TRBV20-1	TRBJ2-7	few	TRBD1	CSARGLGNRGHYEQYF	TGCAGTGCTAGAGGTCTGGGGAACAGGGGGCATTACGAGCAGTACTTC
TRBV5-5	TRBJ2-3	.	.	CTSSPPVGDTDTQYF	TGTACCAGCAGCCCTCCTGTGGGAGACACAGATACGCAGTATTTT
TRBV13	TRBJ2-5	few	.	CASRGFQETQYF	TGTGCCAGCAGGGGATTCCAAGAGACCCAGTACTTC
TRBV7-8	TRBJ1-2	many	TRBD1	CASSLFGTGSYGYTF	TGTGCCAGCAGCTTATTCGGGACAGGAAGCTATGGCTACACCTTC
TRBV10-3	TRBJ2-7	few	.	CAISETVRSSEQYF	TGTGCCATCAGTGAGACAGTACGCTCCAGCGAGCAGTACTTC
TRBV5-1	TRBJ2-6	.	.	CASSITGLGPGSGANVLTF	TGCGCCAGCAGCATTACAGGGTTGGGTCCTGGCTCTGGGGCCAACGTCCTGACTTTC
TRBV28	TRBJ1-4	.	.	CASSLARDVPEKLFF	TGTGCCAGCAGTCTGGCCCGGGACGTCCCTGAAAAACTGTTTTTT
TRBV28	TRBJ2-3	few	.	CASSWQASTDTQYF	TGTGCCAGCAGTTGGCAGGCTAGCACAGATACGCAGTATTTT
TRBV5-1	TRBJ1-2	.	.	CASSFTGPLGYGYTF	TGCGCCAGCAGCTTCACCGGGCCCCTAGGCTATGGCTACACCTTC
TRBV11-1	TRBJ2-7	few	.	CASSLYGFGNYEQYF	TGTGCCAGCAGCTTATACGGCTTCGGGAACTACGAGCAGTACTTC
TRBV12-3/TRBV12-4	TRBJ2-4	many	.	CASSFRGSKNIQYF	TGTGCCAGCAGTTTTCGGGGGTCCAAAAACATTCAGTACTTC
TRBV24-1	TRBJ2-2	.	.	CATSDFPLNAGELFF	TGTGCCACCAGTGATTTCCCCCTTAATGCGGGGGAGCTGTTTTTT
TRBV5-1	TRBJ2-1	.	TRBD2	CASSLVLAGDEQFF	TGCGCCAGCAGCTTGGTACTAGCGGGAGATGAGCAGTTCTTC
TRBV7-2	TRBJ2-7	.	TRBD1	CASSLAIDRDSYEQYF	TGTGCCAGCAGCTTAGCGATTGACAGGGACTCCTACGAGCAGTACTTC
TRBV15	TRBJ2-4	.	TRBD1	CATSRVPQGAPKNIQYF	TGTGCCACCAGCAGAGTTCCCCAGGGGGCACCCAAAAACATTCAGTACTTC
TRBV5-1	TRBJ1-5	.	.	CASSLPTGQQDQPQHF	TGCGCCAGCAGCTTGCCCACTGGGCAACAAGATCAGCCCCAGCATTTT
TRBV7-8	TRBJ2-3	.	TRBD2	CASSPLSGAGTDTQYF	TGTGCCAGCAGCCCTCTAAGCGGGGCAGGCACAGATACGCAGTATTTT
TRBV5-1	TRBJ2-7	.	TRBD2	CASSYSRGVYEQYF	TGCGCCAGCAGCTACTCACGGGGGGTGTACGAGCAGTACTTC
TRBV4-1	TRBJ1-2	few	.	CASSPQVVSRVGYTF	TGCGCCAGCAGCCCACAAGTCGTAAGCAGGGTCGGCTACACCTTC
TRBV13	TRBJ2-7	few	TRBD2	CASSPRKAGILEQYF	TGTGCCAGCAGCCCGCGAAAAGCGGGAATCCTCGAGCAGTACTTC
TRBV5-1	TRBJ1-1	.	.	CASSPHGGLDTEAFF	TGCGCCAGCAGCCCGCACGGGGGTCTGGACACTGAAGCTTTCTTT
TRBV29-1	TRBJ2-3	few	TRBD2	CSVEPILSKAGVTDTQYF	TGCAGCGTTGAACCCATCCTCTCTAAGGCGGGAGTCACAGATACGCAGTATTTT
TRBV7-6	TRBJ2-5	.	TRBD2	CASSRTSGREAQYF	TGTGCCAGCAGCCGGACTAGCGGGAGAGAGGCCCAGTACTTC
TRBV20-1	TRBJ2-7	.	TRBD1	CSARGGQGAKYEQYF	TGCAGTGCTAGGGGTGGACAGGGGGCGAAGTACGAGCAGTACTTC
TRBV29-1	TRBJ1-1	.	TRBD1	CSVSGRGGLNTEAFF	TGCAGCGTTAGCGGCAGGGGGGGCCTGAACACTGAAGCTTTCTTT
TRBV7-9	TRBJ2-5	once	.	CASSLRTIPETQYF	TGTGCCAGCAGCTTACGGACTATCCCAGAGACCCAGTACTTC
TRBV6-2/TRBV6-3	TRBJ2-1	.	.	CASSYGRGSSYNEQFF	TGTGCCAGCAGTTACGGGCGCGGAAGCTCCTACAATGAGCAGTTCTTC
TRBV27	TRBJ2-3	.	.	CASRQSGPTSTDTQYF	TGTGCCAGCAGACAATCAGGCCCTACTAGCACAGATACGCAGTATTTT
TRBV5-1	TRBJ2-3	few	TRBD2	CASSYIAGVDSDTQYF	TGCGCCAGCAGCTATATAGCGGGAGTAGACTCAGATACGCAGTATTTT
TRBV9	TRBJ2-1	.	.	CASSVFAGTAGNEQFF	TGTGCCAGCAGCGTATTTGCGGGTACCGCAGGCAATGAGCAGTTCTTC
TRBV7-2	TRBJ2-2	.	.	CASSLRPTGELFF	TGTGCCAGCAGCTTACGGCCCACCGGGGAGCTGTTTTTT
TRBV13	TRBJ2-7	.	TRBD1	CASSLRQTGVYEQYF	TGTGCCAGCAGCTTACGTCAGACAGGGGTGTACGAGCAGTACTTC
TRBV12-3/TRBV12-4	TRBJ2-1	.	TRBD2	CASSSAGLALNNEQFF	TGTGCCAGCAGCTCTGCGGGACTAGCGCTAAACAATGAGCAGTTCTTC
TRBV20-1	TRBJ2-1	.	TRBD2	CSASEGGNYNEQFF	TGCAGTGCTTCCGAGGGAGGGAACTACAATGAGCAGTTCTTC
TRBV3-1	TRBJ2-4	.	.	CASSQDGVAKNIQYF	TGTGCCAGCAGCCAAGATGGGGTAGCCAAAAACATTCAGTACTTC
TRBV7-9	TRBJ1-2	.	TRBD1	CASSLGGRTGGGYTF	TGTGCCAGCAGCTTAGGAGGACGGACAGGGGGTGGCTACACCTTC
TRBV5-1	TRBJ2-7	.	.	CASSLGGTAPGEQYF	TGCGCCAGCAGCTTGGGCGGGACGGCTCCCGGCGAGCAGTACTTC
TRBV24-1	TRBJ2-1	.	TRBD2	CATAWGRDGNEQFF	TGTGCCACCGCATGGGGGAGGGACGGCAATGAGCAGTTCTTC
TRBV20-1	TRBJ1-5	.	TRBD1	CSAREDRVLGNQPQHF	TGCAGTGCTAGAGAGGACAGGGTCTTGGGCAATCAGCCCCAGCATTTT
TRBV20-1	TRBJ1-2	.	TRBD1	CSAREGITGGQANYGYTF	TGCAGTGCTAGAGAGGGTATAACAGGGGGTCAAGCTAACTATGGCTACACCTTC
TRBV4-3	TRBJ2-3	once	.	CASSQEAGMPNTDTQYF	TGCGCCAGCAGCCAAGAGGCCGGGATGCCAAACACAGATACGCAGTATTTT
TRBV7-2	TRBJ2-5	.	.	CASSLDPTGSGETQYF	TGTGCCAGCAGCTTAGACCCTACAGGGTCGGGAGAGACCCAGTACTTC
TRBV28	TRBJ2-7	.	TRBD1	CASSLVGQVAFYEQYF	TGTGCCAGCAGCCTCGTGGGACAGGTCGCATTTTACGAGCAGTACTTC
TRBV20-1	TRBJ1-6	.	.	CSASFLGGQTDSPLHF	TGCAGTGCTAGCTTTCTTGGGGGGCAGACGGATTCACCCCTCCACTTT
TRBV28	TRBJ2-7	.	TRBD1	CATRTGAPYEQYF	TGTGCCACTCGGACAGGCGCCCCGTACGAGCAGTACTTC
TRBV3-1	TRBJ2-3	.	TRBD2	CASSPLAGGHIDTQYF	TGTGCCAGCAGTCCGCTAGCGGGAGGGCACATAGATACGCAGTATTTT
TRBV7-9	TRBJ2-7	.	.	CASSYDSYIYEQYF	TGTGCCAGCAGCTATGACAGTTACATCTACGAGCAGTACTTC
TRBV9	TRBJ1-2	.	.	CASSAAGQRDYGYTF	TGTGCCAGCAGCGCGGCTGGACAGCGGGACTATGGCTACACCTTC